What follows are 12 T cell receptor beta chains derived from one specimen sequenced in a study of T-cell reconstitution after alpha-beta-depleted transplantation in children. Library preparation (for TCRbeta) was performed with unique molecular identifiers. Each CDR3 protein gets one entry after TCRdb re-called the PCR reads with MiXCR. This table has 300,000 to 400,000 distinct CDR3 sequences, around 15% appearing once. The sequencing used PBMCs, mostly from graft donor cells, collected 360 days after TCRalphabeta/CD19-depleted stem cell transplant. Receptors originate from a male patient under 10 years old who had a stem cell transplant for acute lymphoblastic leukemia, so the T cells may come from the graft donor.

This clonotype was observed at least ten times. The V call is TRBV28, the J call TRBJ2-3; possibly TRBD2 for D (5 bases). The V end was cut by 6 bases, the J end by 7 bases, with 20 bases between. The CDR3 sequence is 15 residues long. CDR1 and CDR2 from the germline V gene are MDHEN and SYDVKM. CDR3 in DNA: TGTGCCAGCAGCCGGGTGATGGTATTGACTAATACGCAGTATTTT. Its translation is CASSRVMVLTNTQYF.

The rearrangement uses TRBV20-1 and TRBJ2-3, with 8 bases aligning to TRBD2. V trimming: 3 bases; J trimming: 3 bases; junction bases outside the gene matches: 8. CDR1 and CDR2 (germline): DFQATT, SNEGSKA (reference sequence). The CDR3 has 15 residues. Written as DNA, the CDR3 is TGCAGTGCTAGTAATGCCGGGACTAGGACAGATACGCAGTATTTT. Its translation: CSASNAGTRTDTQYF.

The chain links TRBV5-1 to TRBJ2-3, with 9 bases matching TRBD1. Germline trimming cut 5 bases from V and 7 bases from J; bases unmatched to any gene: 11. Germline V lookup: CDR1 SGHRS, CDR2 YFSETQ. CDR3 length: 15 residues. The CDR3 DNA reads TGCGCCAGCAGTTCGGGACAGGGACTCAAGAATACGCAGTATTTT. Protein: CASSSGQGLKNTQYF.

The rearrangement joins TRBV6-2 or TRBV6-3 to TRBJ2-5, with 11 positions matching TRBD2. The length of the CDR3 is 15 residues. The V gene's germline CDR1 is MNHEY and CDR2 SVGEGT. V was clipped by 8 bases and J by 5 bases; unmatched bases: 10. In nucleotides, the CDR3 is TGTGCCAGCGACCAACTAGCGGGAGCTGGGGAGACCCAGTACTTC. Its protein product is CASDQLAGAGETQYF.

This clonotype was seen only a few times. This sequence joins TRBV5-1 and TRBJ2-7, with D possibly TRBD1 on 6 matching bases. With 6 bases removed from V and 1 base from J, the gap between germline ends came to 11 bases. The CDR3 is 13 residues long. CDR1 SGHRS and CDR2 YFSETQ come from the germline V gene. CDR3 sequence (DNA): TGCGCCAGCACTGGGACAAATTCCTACGAGCAGTACTTC. It translates to CASTGTNSYEQYF.

The V gene is TRBV7-8, the J gene TRBJ2-2; TRBD1 matches 9 bases. The V gene end was trimmed by 1 base and the J gene end by 6 bases; junction bases not matched to a gene: 3. The CDR3 totals 15 residues. Per the germline V gene, CDR1 is SGHVS and CDR2 is FQNEAQ. CDR3 protein: CASSLGTGEAGELFF. CDR3 DNA: TGTGCCAGCAGCTTAGGGACAGGGGAGGCCGGGGAGCTGTTTTTT.

This clonotype was observed a handful of times. The chain employs TRBV20-1 and TRBJ1-2; TRBD1 might be the D (6 bases). Germline V gene sequence: CDR1 DFQATT, CDR2 SNEGSKA (reference sequence). The CDR3 is 14 amino acids. V lost 0 bases and J 4 bases, leaving 12 bases between the germline ends. Here the CDR3 reads CSARDGGGGYGYTF. The CDR3 DNA follows: TGCAGTGCTAGAGATGGTGGAGGGGGCTATGGCTACACCTTC.

Of note for this clonotype: The CDR3 end shows no conserved phenylalanine or tryptophan, and so a read error is likely. The chain carries TRBV10-3 and TRBJ1-1, with D possibly TRBD1 on 6 matching bases. CDR1 ENHRY and CDR2 SYGVKD come from the germline V gene. CDR3 size: 14 residues. V lost 6 bases, J lost 1 base, and 12 bases lay in between. CDR3 coding DNA: TGTGCCATCAGGTACAGGGAGGAGAACACTGAAGCTTTCTAT. This encodes CAIRYREENTEAFY.

This clonotype was seen at least ten times. CDR3 sequence: CASSSNLRTDTQYF. In DNA, the CDR3 is TGTGCCAGCAGTTCGAACCTGAGAACAGATACGCAGTATTTT. The V call is TRBV12-3 or TRBV12-4, the J call TRBJ2-3; D uncertain. The ends were cut back, 4 bases at V and 3 bases at J, with 11 bases in the middle. CDR3 size: 14 residues.

Only a few counts were recorded for this clonotype. V and J are TRBV12-3 or TRBV12-4 and TRBJ1-2; 7 bases line up with TRBD1. CDR3 length: 13 residues. Trimming took 7 bases from V and 7 from J; bases not matched to a gene: 9. The CDR3 is CASTDRAPLGYTF. As DNA, the CDR3 is TGTGCCAGCACCGACAGGGCTCCTCTTGGCTACACCTTC.

This clonotype was counted a few times. The J gene is TRBJ2-5, the V gene TRBV5-1, with 9 bases fitting TRBD1. CDR1 is SGHRS and CDR2 is YFSETQ in the germline V gene. J lost 1 base, V lost 5 bases, and 6 bases had no gene match. This CDR3 is built from 15 residues. This chain's CDR3 is CASRTGTGFQETQYF. As DNA, the CDR3 is TGCGCCAGCAGGACCGGGACAGGGTTCCAAGAGACCCAGTACTTC.

This clonotype was counted between two and nine times. J is TRBJ2-7 and V is TRBV7-2, with D possibly being TRBD1 or TRBD2 (5 bases each). V shed 3 bases and J shed 2 bases, with 14 bases lying between them. Germline loops: CDR1 SGHTA, CDR2 FQGNSA. This CDR3 contains 15 residues. The CDR3 is CASSFGTLGPYEQYF. The CDR3 DNA sequence: TGTGCCAGCAGCTTCGGGACCCTGGGCCCCTACGAGCAGTACTTC.